One sample yielded the 28 T cell receptor beta chains listed below, sequenced in a study of shared clonotypes between healthy human individuals. Libraries were prepared by immunoSEQ multiplex PCR; TCRdb keeps only in-frame clonotypes and omits some of them. The sample carries about 610,000 clones, approximately 97% recorded once. Specimen: naive CD4+ T cells sorted from blood. Subset specified: CD45RA+ positively selected. These receptors were collected from a woman aged 30 to 39 in good health.

The chain joins TRBV6-4 to TRBJ2-5; D assignment may be TRBD1 or TRBD2 (6 bases each). This CDR3 contains 16 residues. Deletions cut 2 bases from V and 5 bases from J, with 18 bases between. Per the germline V gene, CDR1 is MRHNA and CDR2 is SNTAGT. CDR3 DNA: TGTGCCAGCAGTGACCCAGACGTGGGGGGCCGGGAGACCCAGTACTTC. Protein product: CASSDPDVGGRETQYF.

The V gene is TRBV29-1, the J gene TRBJ2-1, with 7 bases that match TRBD2. The CDR3 totals 15 residues. Per germline, CDR1 SQVTM and CDR2 ANQGSEA. V trimming: 1 base; J trimming: 5 bases; junction bases outside the gene matches: 8. Written as DNA, the CDR3 is TGCAGCGTTGAAGGCCTGGGGAGGGCCCACAATGAGCAGTTCTTC. This sequence encodes CSVEGLGRAHNEQFF.

J is TRBJ1-2 and V is TRBV28; D possibly corresponds to TRBD1 (6 bases). Germline loops: CDR1 MDHEN, CDR2 SYDVKM. The CDR3 runs 14 residues. V lost 7 bases, J lost 1 base, and 13 bases lay in between. This chain's CDR3 is CASISGHFNYGYTF. The DNA for the CDR3 is TGTGCCAGCATCTCGGGACATTTTAACTATGGCTACACCTTC.

This CDR3 is CASSDVAAGGNQPQHF. The CDR3 region has the DNA TGTGCCAGCAGTGATGTCGCTGCAGGGGGGAATCAGCCCCAGCATTTT. V usage is TRBV2 and J usage is TRBJ1-5, with 7 bases that match TRBD1. CDR1 SNHLY and CDR2 FYNNEI come from the germline V gene. Trimming removed 3 bases from V and 4 bases from J; junction bases left unmatched: 9. The CDR3 covers 16 residues.

The V call is TRBV20-1, the J call TRBJ2-1; D not certain. The CDR3 is made up of 11 amino acids. Germline CDR1 reads DFQATT; CDR2 reads SNEGSKA (reference sequence). The V and J ends lost 0 bases and 10 bases respectively, with 7 bases between them. In DNA, the CDR3 is TGCAGTGCTAGAGAGAAACTAGAGCAGTTCTTC. It yields the protein CSAREKLEQFF.

The rearrangement uses TRBV28 and TRBJ1-2, with D unresolved. This CDR3 spans 12 amino acids. Germline CDR1 reads MDHEN; CDR2 reads SYDVKM. V lost 7 bases to trimming and J lost 0 bases, with 6 bases between them. The CDR3 spells CASMESNYGYTF. The DNA of the CDR3 is TGTGCCAGCATGGAATCTAACTATGGCTACACCTTC.

The chain has TRBV29-1 and TRBJ2-7; 10 bases align to TRBD2. The CDR3 contains 12 residues. V trimming: 7 bases; J trimming: 0 bases; junction bases outside the gene matches: 0. Germline V gives CDR1 SQVTM, CDR2 ANQGSEA. In DNA, the CDR3 is TGCAGCGGACTAGCGGGCTCCTACGAGCAGTACTTC. Its protein product is CSGLAGSYEQYF.

V usage is TRBV2 and J usage is TRBJ2-1; D is perhaps TRBD2 (5 bases). The CDR3 extends over 16 amino acids. Germline CDR1 reads SNHLY; CDR2 reads FYNNEI. Trimming stripped 3 bases from V and 7 bases from J, with 19 bases between. CDR3: CASSDRGISGLNEQFF. CDR3 nucleotide sequence: TGTGCCAGCAGTGACCGTGGGATCTCGGGATTAAATGAGCAGTTCTTC.

The genes are TRBV2 and TRBJ1-1; perhaps TRBD1 as D (6 bases). This CDR3 region has 14 residues. Deletions cut 5 bases from V and 1 base from J, with 11 bases between. Germline-derived CDR1 and CDR2 are SNHLY and FYNNEI. CDR3 protein: CASSRLGQNTEAFF. The CDR3 coding sequence is TGTGCCAGCAGTCGCCTGGGACAGAACACTGAAGCTTTCTTT.

The genes are TRBV6-5 and TRBJ2-7, with D hard to call. The CDR3 consists of 13 residues. In germline, CDR1 is MNHEY, CDR2 SVGAGI. V lost 10 bases to trimming and J lost 4 bases, with 17 bases between them. The CDR3 region has the DNA TGTGCCACCACAAGGGCCCCTAATTACGAGCAGTACTTC. As protein: CATTRAPNYEQYF.

The chain links TRBV5-1 to TRBJ2-1; perhaps TRBD2 as D (6 bases). Between the trimmed V and J ends, which lost 0 bases and 12 bases, there was a span of 10 bases. The CDR3 length is 12 residues. The V gene's germline CDR1 is SGHRS and CDR2 YFSETQ. The CDR3 DNA reads TGCGCCAGCAGCTTGGCCGGGGGTGGGCAGTTCTTC. Translation: CASSLAGGGQFF.

The rearrangement links TRBV2 to TRBJ2-5; TRBD1 matches at 8 bases. The CDR3 has 13 amino acids. V gave up 6 bases and J gave up 5 bases; unmatched junction bases: 5. Germline loops: CDR1 SNHLY, CDR2 FYNNEI. CDR3 residues: CASRITGGETQYF. CDR3 DNA: TGTGCCAGCAGAATAACAGGGGGGGAGACCCAGTACTTC. Full variable domain (remainder filled in from reference TRBV2 and TRBJ2-5): EPEVTQTPSHQVTQMGQEVILRCVPISNHLYFYWYRQILGQKVEFLVSFYNNEISEKSEIFDDQFSVERPDGSNFTLKIRSTKLEDSAMYFCASRITGGETQYFGPGTRLLVL.

The chain has TRBV2 and TRBJ1-4, with D hard to call. V was pared by 4 bases and J by 6 bases, with 9 bases between. Germline V gene data show CDR1 as SNHLY and CDR2 as FYNNEI. The CDR3 spans 13 residues. The DNA for the CDR3 is TGTGCCAGCAGTGGCGGGCTAGATGAAAAACTGTTTTTT. Its translation is CASSGGLDEKLFF.

As concerns this clone: The sample has other DNA sequences that encode this CDR3 too. V is TRBV18 and J is TRBJ2-1; D gene ambiguous. Trimming cost V 3 bases and J 7 bases, with 4 bases left between them. The CDR3 is 11 residues long. Germline loops: CDR1 KGHSH, CDR2 LQKENI. The CDR3 bases are TGTGCCAGCTCACCGGGAAATGAGCAGTTCTTC. This encodes CASSPGNEQFF.

V is TRBV13 and J is TRBJ1-3; 11 bases fit TRBD1. Germline V CDR1 and CDR2: PRHDT, FYEKMQ (reference sequence). The CDR3 loop spans 15 amino acids. J lost 4 bases, V lost 3 bases, and 2 bases had no gene match. CDR3 bases: TGTGCCAGCAGCTTGGACAGGGGGCCGGGAAACACCATATATTTT. Translation gives CASSLDRGPGNTIYF.

The chain joins TRBV5-4 to TRBJ1-1; the match to TRBD1 covers 11 bases. Losses at the gene ends were 5 bases for V and 4 bases for J; bases not matched to a gene: 1. Germline CDR1 SGHNT, CDR2 YYREEE (reference sequence). CDR3 length equals 13 residues. The CDR3 region is CASRGQGVTEAFF. CDR3 bases: TGTGCCAGCAGGGGACAGGGGGTCACTGAAGCTTTCTTT.

A note on this clone: Other nucleotide sequences from this sample produce the same CDR3. The chain is built from TRBV28 and TRBJ1-1; D gene ambiguous. Per germline, CDR1 MDHEN and CDR2 SYDVKM. Trimming shortened V by 3 bases and J by 0 bases, and 8 bases separated the two germline ends. This CDR3 comprises 14 residues. CDR3 amino acids: CASSFGTVNTEAFF. CDR3 DNA: TGTGCCAGCAGTTTCGGTACAGTGAACACTGAAGCTTTCTTT. Combining the CDR3 with reference TRBV28 and TRBJ1-1 gives the whole variable domain DVKVTQSSRYLVKRTGEKVFLECVQDMDHENMFWYRQDPGLGLRLIYFSYDVKMKEKGDIPEGYSVSREKKERFSLILESASTNQTSMYLCASSFGTVNTEAFFGQGTRLTVV.

To note about this clone: The junction shows a germline mismatch at one end, possibly a read error. This chain joins TRBV5-1 and TRBJ2-5; perhaps TRBD1 as D (5 bases). CDR3 length equals 18 residues. CDR1 SGHRS and CDR2 YFSETQ come from the germline V gene. CDR3 DNA sequence: TGCGCCAGCAGGTTGGGGCTCGAGCCGAGTACCGGGCAAGAGACCCAGTACTTC. This sequence encodes CASRLGLEPSTGQETQYF.

The chain combines TRBV11-2 with TRBJ2-1; TRBD1 matches at 7 bases. The CDR3 covers 17 residues. Germline V lookup: CDR1 SGHAT, CDR2 FQNNGV. Germline trimming cut 5 bases from V and 0 bases from J; bases unmatched to any gene: 10. CDR3 in amino acids: CASSPGGSGFSYNEQFF. The DNA of the CDR3 is TGTGCCAGCAGCCCAGGGGGTTCCGGGTTCTCCTACAATGAGCAGTTCTTC.

The chain uses TRBV2 and TRBJ2-6, with D unclear. The V gene lost 1 base and the J gene lost 0 bases, with 4 bases spanning the gap. CDR1 SNHLY and CDR2 FYNNEI come from the germline V gene. This CDR3 region has 15 residues. This CDR3 reads CASSEGISGANVLTF. The CDR3 DNA sequence: TGTGCCAGCAGTGAAGGGATCTCTGGGGCCAACGTCCTGACTTTC. The variable domain in full, with the rest retrieved from reference TRBV2 and TRBJ2-6, is EPEVTQTPSHQVTQMGQEVILRCVPISNHLYFYWYRQILGQKVEFLVSFYNNEISEKSEIFDDQFSVERPDGSNFTLKIRSTKLEDSAMYFCASSEGISGANVLTFGAGSRLTVL.

The CDR3 is CAISENSGSTGELFF. The CDR3 DNA reads as TGTGCCATCAGTGAAAATAGCGGGAGCACCGGGGAGCTGTTTTTT. The chain carries TRBV10-3 and TRBJ2-2, with TRBD2 matching over 9 bases. CDR3 length: 15 amino acids. V shed 3 bases, J shed 4 bases, and the junction held 3 bases outside the gene matches. CDR1 ENHRY and CDR2 SYGVKD come from the germline V gene.

This chain links TRBV28 with TRBJ1-2, with 8 positions matching TRBD1. The germline CDR1 and CDR2 sequences are MDHEN and SYDVKM. Losses at the gene ends were 7 bases for V and 2 bases for J; bases not matched to a gene: 6. This CDR3 spans 14 amino acids. For the CDR3, the DNA is TGTGCCAGCAAACCTCGGGACAGGAACTATGGCTACACCTTC. It is translated as CASKPRDRNYGYTF.

The chain is built from TRBV6-6 and TRBJ1-6; TRBD1 is a possible D gene (5 bases). Trimming shortened V by 9 bases and J by 8 bases, and 20 bases separated the two germline ends. Germline CDR1 MNHNY, CDR2 SVGAGI (reference sequence). CDR3 size: 15 residues. The CDR3 nucleotides are TGTGCCAGTCGCCCCTCGTTAGGGGAGTATTCACCCCTCCACTTT. Its protein product is CASRPSLGEYSPLHF.

The chain couples TRBV9 to TRBJ2-5; maybe TRBD1 (5 bases). The last part of the DNA fits TRBJ2-7 better; the J call may be wrong. The germline V gene has CDR1 SGDLS and CDR2 YYNGEE. This CDR3 region has 15 residues. The CDR3 loop reads CASSAQASPSYEQYF. The CDR3 DNA sequence: TGTGCCAGCAGCGCACAGGCGTCGCCCTCCTACGAGCAGTACTTC.

V usage is TRBV18 and J usage is TRBJ1-1; the D gene is possibly TRBD1 (5 bases). Trimming stripped 3 bases from V and 3 bases from J, with 14 bases between. CDR3 size: 15 residues. CDR1 is KGHSH, CDR2 LQKENI, per germline. The CDR3 protein is CASSPPGATDTEAFF. The CDR3 nucleotides are TGTGCCAGCTCACCCCCTGGGGCTACGGACACTGAAGCTTTCTTT.

The chain combines TRBV5-1 with TRBJ2-2; 13 nucleotides align to TRBD2. The CDR3 runs to 16 residues. J was trimmed by 5 bases and V by 2 bases; bases with no gene match: 3. Germline V gene sequence: CDR1 SGHRS, CDR2 YFSETQ. CDR3 bases: TGCGCCAGCAGCTTTGAGGGACTAGCGGGGACCGGGGAGCTGTTTTTT. Translating gives CASSFEGLAGTGELFF.

The genes are TRBV30 and TRBJ2-1, with D tentatively TRBD1 or TRBD2 (5 bases each). The V end was cut by 4 bases, the J end by 10 bases, with 14 bases between. The CDR3 is made up of 12 amino acids. Germline V gives CDR1 GTSNPN, CDR2 SVGIG (reference sequence). CDR3 in DNA: TGTGCCTGGAAAGGGACCCTCGCGGAGCAGTTCTTC. It yields the protein CAWKGTLAEQFF. Full variable domain (missing parts from reference TRBV30 and TRBJ2-1): SQTIHQWPATLVQPVGSPLSLECTVEGTSNPNLYWYRQAAGRGLQLLFYSVGIGQISSEVPQNLSASRPQDRQFILSSKKLLLSDSGFYLCAWKGTLAEQFFGPGTRLTVL.

V usage is TRBV19 and J usage is TRBJ1-3; the D is unclear. The CDR3 covers 14 residues. V lost 7 bases and J 3 bases, leaving 13 bases between the germline ends. CDR1 is LNHDA and CDR2 is SQIVND in the germline V gene (reference sequence). CDR3 sequence: CASTSAAGGNTIYF. In DNA, the CDR3 is TGTGCCAGTACATCGGCAGCTGGTGGAAACACCATATATTTT. The whole variable domain, remainder taken from reference TRBV19 and TRBJ1-3, is DGGITQSPKYLFRKEGQNVTLSCEQNLNHDAMYWYRQDPGQGLRLIYYSQIVNDFQKGDIAEGYSVSREKKESFPLTVTSAQKNPTAFYLCASTSAAGGNTIYFGEGSWLTVV.